The rows below give T cell receptor beta chains drawn from one sample of a study of radiotherapy plus CTLA-4 blockade in lung cancer. This table comes from immunoSEQ multiplex PCR, and its TCRdb copy is limited to in-frame clones, with some not included. The repertoire includes around 72,000 clones, approximately 80% of them detected once, and 7% to 7.5% sits in the top ten. The sequenced sample was peripheral blood, obtained from a patient treated with radiotherapy plus ipilimumab. The receptors were gathered from a human donor with non-small cell lung cancer who had a complete response to radiotherapy plus ipilimumab. Both conserved end residues are part of each CDR3. Each record gives: CDR3 protein, CDR3 DNA, D gene, clone size, V gene, J gene. The D gene is left open where the match is weak. The size of a clone is reported for some rows only, either as once, few or many, or as a class for expanded clones.

CDR3aa: CASSKAEATNEKLFF; CDR3nt: TGTGCCAGCAGTAAGGCCGAAGCAACTAATGAAAAACTGTTTTTT; d_gene: -; abundance: -; v_gene: TRBV11-2; j_gene: TRBJ1-4
CDR3aa: CAISVSMVRASTEAFF; CDR3nt: TGTGCCATCAGTGTTTCTATGGTCAGGGCGAGCACTGAAGCTTTCTTT; d_gene: -; abundance: few; v_gene: TRBV10-3; j_gene: TRBJ1-1
CDR3aa: CASSETGGADGYTF; CDR3nt: TGTGCCAGCAGTGAGACAGGGGGCGCGGATGGCTACACCTTC; d_gene: TRBD1; abundance: -; v_gene: TRBV2; j_gene: TRBJ1-2
CDR3aa: CSVEDWGGQETQYF; CDR3nt: TGCAGCGTTGAAGATTGGGGGGGACAAGAGACCCAGTACTTC; d_gene: TRBD2; abundance: few; v_gene: TRBV29-1; j_gene: TRBJ2-5
CDR3aa: CASSVGTSTDTQYF; CDR3nt: TGCGCCAGCAGCGTAGGGACGAGCACAGATACGCAGTATTTT; d_gene: -; abundance: few; v_gene: TRBV5-1; j_gene: TRBJ2-3
CDR3aa: CASRWEGYTF; CDR3nt: TGTGCCAGCAGGTGGGAGGGCTACACCTTC; d_gene: -; abundance: -; v_gene: TRBV2; j_gene: TRBJ1-2
CDR3aa: CASSPWGRGTNTEAFF; CDR3nt: TGTGCCAGCAGCCCCTGGGGGAGAGGGACGAACACTGAAGCTTTCTTT; d_gene: -; abundance: -; v_gene: TRBV7-9; j_gene: TRBJ1-1
CDR3aa: CASVRDLGGNTIYF; CDR3nt: TGTGCCAGTGTCCGGGACCTGGGTGGAAACACCATATATTTT; d_gene: -; abundance: few; v_gene: TRBV19; j_gene: TRBJ1-3
CDR3aa: CASQQNTEAFF; CDR3nt: TGTGCCTCGCAGCAGAACACTGAAGCTTTCTTT; d_gene: -; abundance: -; v_gene: TRBV6-5; j_gene: TRBJ1-1
CDR3aa: CAWSVWPPGTRGYGYTF; CDR3nt: TGTGCCTGGAGTGTATGGCCCCCGGGGACACGGGGTTATGGCTACACCTTC; d_gene: -; abundance: few; v_gene: TRBV30; j_gene: TRBJ1-2
CDR3aa: CASSQGQPGEKLFF; CDR3nt: TGCGCCAGCAGCCAAGGGCAGCCAGGGGAAAAACTGTTTTTT; d_gene: -; abundance: -; v_gene: TRBV4-1; j_gene: TRBJ1-4
CDR3aa: CASGGRANTGELFF; CDR3nt: TGTGCCAGCGGGGGGAGGGCGAACACCGGGGAGCTGTTTTTT; d_gene: TRBD2; abundance: -; v_gene: TRBV11-2; j_gene: TRBJ2-2
CDR3aa: CASSVDVYSGANVLTF; CDR3nt: TGTGCCAGCAGCGTAGATGTGTACTCTGGGGCCAACGTCCTGACTTTC; d_gene: -; abundance: -; v_gene: TRBV9; j_gene: TRBJ2-6
CDR3aa: CASSTSGGFRETQYF; CDR3nt: TGTGCCAGCAGCACTAGCGGGGGGTTCCGAGAGACCCAGTACTTC; d_gene: TRBD2; abundance: -; v_gene: TRBV9; j_gene: TRBJ2-5
CDR3aa: CASSRLLLETQYF; CDR3nt: TGTGCCAGCAGCCGGCTCCTATTAGAGACCCAGTACTTC; d_gene: -; abundance: -; v_gene: TRBV14; j_gene: TRBJ2-5
CDR3aa: CASSPYRTQTRGDTQYF; CDR3nt: TGTGCCAGCAGCCCGTACCGGACCCAGACCCGCGGGGATACGCAGTATTTT; d_gene: -; abundance: -; v_gene: TRBV7-9; j_gene: TRBJ2-3
CDR3aa: CASSLQTSYLNYGHTF; CDR3nt: TGTGCCAGCAGCTTACAAACTTCCTACCTTAACTATGGCCACACCTTC; d_gene: -; abundance: -; v_gene: TRBV7-9; j_gene: TRBJ1-2
CDR3aa: CAGPAGSTGELFF; CDR3nt: TGTGCCGGCCCAGCAGGGTCCACCGGGGAGCTGTTTTTT; d_gene: -; abundance: -; v_gene: TRBV7-9; j_gene: TRBJ2-2
CDR3aa: CATSREGRRVNEQFF; CDR3nt: TGTGCCACCAGCAGAGAGGGCAGACGGGTGAATGAGCAGTTCTTC; d_gene: -; abundance: once; v_gene: TRBV15; j_gene: TRBJ2-1
CDR3aa: CASSARGALYEQYF; CDR3nt: TGTGCCAGCAGCGCGAGGGGGGCCCTCTACGAGCAGTACTTC; d_gene: -; abundance: -; v_gene: TRBV2; j_gene: TRBJ2-7
CDR3aa: CASSDGTSGVREQFF; CDR3nt: TGCGCCAGCAGTGACGGGACTAGCGGGGTCAGGGAGCAGTTCTTC; d_gene: TRBD2; abundance: -; v_gene: TRBV10-1; j_gene: TRBJ2-1
CDR3aa: CASSQDHGVSSGNTIYF; CDR3nt: TGCGCCAGCAGCCAAGATCACGGGGTTAGCTCTGGAAACACCATATATTTT; d_gene: -; abundance: few; v_gene: TRBV4-3; j_gene: TRBJ1-3
CDR3aa: CASSAKTGGVSNSPLHF; CDR3nt: TGTGCCAGCAGTGCAAAGACAGGGGGAGTCTCCAATTCACCCCTCCACTTT; d_gene: TRBD1; abundance: -; v_gene: TRBV6-1; j_gene: TRBJ1-6
CDR3aa: CATRDRTNYGYTF; CDR3nt: TGTGCCACCCGGGACAGGACTAACTATGGCTACACCTTC; d_gene: TRBD1; abundance: -; v_gene: TRBV10-3; j_gene: TRBJ1-2